The 25 T cell receptor beta chains below come from one sample, sequenced in a study of PD-L1 blockade in urothelial cancer (dated by TCRdb to 2015 to 2018). The library relied on the immunoSEQ multiplex PCR assay. Held by TCRdb, this immuneACCESS table contains in-frame sequences only and omits some clones. Under half of the omission traces to an unresolved V gene where checked; the cause of the rest is unknown. This sample gives over 35,000 clones in total; around four fifths of them show up just once. The ten largest clones take up around 15% of the sample. The sample's time point label, decoded: pretreatment peripheral blood. The starting material was PBMCs, obtained around atezolizumab (anti-PD-L1) treatment. These receptors were obtained from a man at least 80 years old with urothelial cancer.

The V call is TRBV2, the J call TRBJ2-5, with 11 nucleotides matching TRBD2. Germline trimming cut 5 bases from V and 4 bases from J; bases unmatched to any gene: 6. The CDR3 length is 15 residues. The germline V gene encodes CDR1 SNHLY and CDR2 FYNNEI. This chain's CDR3 is CASSPLAGVPETQYF. CDR3 DNA: TGTGCCAGCAGTCCACTAGCGGGAGTCCCAGAGACCCAGTACTTC. The whole variable domain, filled in from reference TRBV2 and TRBJ2-5, reads EPEVTQTPSHQVTQMGQEVILRCVPISNHLYFYWYRQILGQKVEFLVSFYNNEISEKSEIFDDQFSVERPDGSNFTLKIRSTKLEDSAMYFCASSPLAGVPETQYFGPGTRLLVL.

The genes are TRBV27 and TRBJ1-5; 9 positions match TRBD1. CDR1 MNHEY and CDR2 SMNVEV come from the germline V gene (reference sequence). The CDR3 runs 16 residues. V gave up 3 bases and J gave up 3 bases; unmatched junction bases: 6. The CDR3 coding sequence is TGTGCCAGCAGTTTCTCCGGGACAGGGATCAATCAGCCCCAGCATTTT. It codes for CASSFSGTGINQPQHF.

This chain joins TRBV10-3 and TRBJ2-2; 14 positions match TRBD2. V lost 6 bases to trimming and J lost 4 bases; unmatched junction nucleotides: 4. Per germline, CDR1 ENHRY and CDR2 SYGVKD. This CDR3 comprises 16 residues. CDR3 in DNA: TGTGCCATCAGCGGGACTAGCGGGAGTGTCACCGGGGAGCTGTTTTTT. Protein sequence: CAISGTSGSVTGELFF.

V and J are TRBV5-5 and TRBJ1-1, with 8 bases aligning to TRBD1. This CDR3 comprises 15 residues. The junction had 3 bases not matched to a gene; V was cut back by 1 base and J by 1 base. Germline lookup yields CDR1 SGHKS and CDR2 YYEKEE (reference sequence). As DNA, the CDR3 is TGTGCCAGCAGCTTGACAGGGGGAAAGAACACTGAAGCTTTCTTT. This codes for CASSLTGGKNTEAFF. The whole variable domain, remainder taken from reference TRBV5-5 and TRBJ1-1, is DAGVTQSPTHLIKTRGQQVTLRCSPISGHKSVSWYQQVLGQGPQFIFQYYEKEERGRGNFPDRFSARQFPNYSSELNVNALLLGDSALYLCASSLTGGKNTEAFFGQGTRLTVV.

The gene calls are TRBV25-1 and TRBJ1-2; D is unclear. Germline CDR1 reads MGHDK; CDR2 reads SYGVNS. Trimming cost V 1 base and J 3 bases, with 6 bases left between them. CDR3 length equals 13 residues. Written as DNA, the CDR3 is TGTGCCAGCAGTGAATGGGGAGACTATGGCTACACCTTC. It codes for CASSEWGDYGYTF.

The J gene is TRBJ1-1, the V gene TRBV6-1; D may be TRBD1 (6 bases). V lost 8 bases, J lost 0 bases, and 10 bases lay in between. Germline assignment: CDR1 MNHNS and CDR2 SASEGT. This CDR3 has 13 amino acids. The CDR3 DNA reads as TGTGCCAGCCTCGGACAGTTGAACACTGAAGCTTTCTTT. Translating gives CASLGQLNTEAFF.

The chain uses TRBV2 and TRBJ1-1; D is unclear. CDR1 is SNHLY, CDR2 FYNNEI, per germline. The length of the CDR3 is 13 residues. V lost 5 bases and J lost 3, with 10 bases in between. The CDR3: CASSKSGDTEAFF. The DNA for the CDR3 is TGTGCCAGCAGTAAAAGCGGGGACACTGAAGCTTTCTTT.

This rearrangement joins TRBV19 to TRBJ2-1, with a weak D call TRBD2 (6 bases). Trimming shortened V by 2 bases and J by 4 bases, and 18 bases separated the two germline ends. CDR1 LNHDA and CDR2 SQIVND come from the germline V gene (reference sequence). This CDR3 spans 17 amino acids. DNA of the CDR3: TGTGCCAGTAGTATATTCGAGTTGGAGGGACTTTACAATGAGCAGTTCTTC. Protein product: CASSIFELEGLYNEQFF.

The chain joins TRBV18 to TRBJ1-1; 7 bases map to TRBD1. The CDR3 has 16 amino acids. Per the germline V gene, CDR1 is KGHSH and CDR2 is LQKENI. Trimming removed 0 bases from V and 6 bases from J; junction bases left unmatched: 10. The CDR3 nucleotides are TGTGCCAGCTCACCACCTATAGGGGGCTTTATCCCTGAAGCTTTCTTT. This sequence encodes CASSPPIGGFIPEAFF.

The chain combines TRBV5-3 with TRBJ2-5, with D maybe TRBD1 (6 bases). TRBV5-3 is sorted into the ORF group, with uncertain function. The V end lost 2 bases, the J end lost 5 bases, and 19 bases lay between the germline ends. The CDR3 extends over 16 amino acids. The CDR3 DNA reads as TGTGCCAGAAGCTTCCTGCGGCAGGGGCCTCGGGAGACCCAGTACTTC. It translates to CARSFLRQGPRETQYF.

The chain carries TRBV11-2 and TRBJ2-1, with 9 nucleotides matching TRBD2. The CDR3 spans 15 residues. With V trimmed by 7 bases and J by 8 bases, 12 bases remained unmatched. Looked up from germline, CDR1 is SGHAT and CDR2 is FQNNGV. The DNA of the CDR3 is TGTGCCAGCACCGAACTGGGTGGACTAGCGCATGAGCAGTTCTTC. Its translation: CASTELGGLAHEQFF.

The chain combines TRBV5-6 with TRBJ2-3, with a possible D match to TRBD1 (5 bases). The V end lost 1 base, the J end lost 3 bases, and 9 bases lay between the germline ends. The CDR3 contains 14 residues. Per the germline V gene, CDR1 is SGHDT and CDR2 is YYEEEE. The CDR3 coding sequence is TGTGCCAGCAGCTTGCAGGGTCCTACAGATACGCAGTATTTT. Translated, it gives CASSLQGPTDTQYF.

The chain recombines TRBV19 with TRBJ1-3, with 10 bases identical to TRBD1. The CDR3 is 18 residues long. The V gene end was trimmed by 5 bases and the J gene end by 3 bases; junction bases not matched to a gene: 13. Germline V gene data show CDR1 as LNHDA and CDR2 as SQIVND (reference sequence). This CDR3 is CASSFEPGQGGFGNTIYF. The CDR3 nucleotides are TGTGCCAGTAGTTTCGAGCCTGGACAGGGGGGTTTTGGAAACACCATATATTTT.

This chain links TRBV6-5 with TRBJ2-7; a possible D gene is TRBD2 (6 bases). CDR1 MNHEY and CDR2 SVGAGI come from the germline V gene. The V and J ends lost 5 bases and 0 bases respectively, with 14 bases between them. The CDR3 length is 15 residues. The CDR3 region is CASSPRDSGSYEQYF. The CDR3 DNA reads as TGTGCCAGCAGTCCCCGGGACTCGGGCTCCTACGAGCAGTACTTC.

The chain links TRBV13 to TRBJ1-1; 7 nucleotides match TRBD1. Per the germline V gene, CDR1 is PRHDT and CDR2 is FYEKMQ (reference sequence). The CDR3 is 12 residues long. V dropped 4 bases and J dropped 9; count of bases not matched to a gene: 5. The CDR3 loop reads CASSSPGQKAFF. CDR3 coding DNA: TGTGCCAGCAGCTCCCCGGGACAGAAAGCTTTCTTT.

The chain has TRBV19 and TRBJ1-5, with 8 positions matching TRBD1. Germline CDR1 is LNHDA and CDR2 is SQIVND (reference sequence). The CDR3 is 15 amino acids. The V and J ends lost 4 bases and 2 bases, in that order; junction bases with no gene match: 4. CDR3 sequence reads: CASSTTGGGNQPQHF. The CDR3 DNA sequence: TGTGCCAGTAGTACTACAGGGGGAGGCAATCAGCCCCAGCATTTT. The whole variable domain, remainder taken from reference TRBV19 and TRBJ1-5, is DGGITQSPKYLFRKEGQNVTLSCEQNLNHDAMYWYRQDPGQGLRLIYYSQIVNDFQKGDIAEGYSVSREKKESFPLTVTSAQKNPTAFYLCASSTTGGGNQPQHFGDGTRLSIL.

The V gene is TRBV29-1, the J gene TRBJ2-3; TRBD1 aligns across 8 bases. Germline V gene sequence: CDR1 SQVTM, CDR2 ANQGSEA. CDR3 length equals 15 residues. V dropped 4 bases and J dropped 5; count of bases not matched to a gene: 11. This chain's CDR3 is CSVVLFGQGQDTQYF. For the CDR3, the DNA is TGCAGCGTTGTGCTCTTCGGACAGGGTCAAGATACGCAGTATTTT.

This rearrangement joins TRBV7-8 to TRBJ2-2; D ambiguous. The CDR3 sequence is 14 residues long. Germline V lookup: CDR1 SGHVS, CDR2 FQNEAQ. Trimming removed 3 bases from V and 4 bases from J, with 9 bases in between. The CDR3 DNA reads TGTGCCAGCAGCTTCACCTCGGTCACCGGGGAGCTGTTTTTT. Amino acids: CASSFTSVTGELFF. Based on the CDR3 plus reference TRBV7-8 and TRBJ2-2, the full variable domain is GAGVSQSPRYKVAKRGQDVALRCDPISGHVSLFWYQQALGQGPEFLTYFQNEAQLDKSGLPSDRFFAERPEGSVSTLKIQRTQQEDSAVYLCASSFTSVTGELFFGEGSRLTVL.

This clone showed up just a few times. The J gene is TRBJ2-7, the V gene TRBV28; a possible D gene is TRBD1 (5 bases). V lost 5 bases and J 9 bases, leaving 20 bases between the germline ends. Germline values: CDR1 MDHEN, CDR2 SYDVKM. The length of the CDR3 is 14 residues. In DNA, the CDR3 is TGTGCCAGCAGTCAGGACAACTCCAAAAACTCGCAGTACTTC. Translated, it gives CASSQDNSKNSQYF.

This chain uses TRBV2 with TRBJ1-3; 7 positions agree with TRBD1. Germline-derived CDR1 and CDR2 are SNHLY and FYNNEI. The CDR3 contains 16 residues. V lost 8 bases and J lost 0; bases outside the gene matches: 10. This chain's CDR3 is CASGRPDRSSGNTIYF. The DNA of the CDR3 is TGTGCCAGCGGCCGGCCGGACAGGAGCTCTGGAAACACCATATATTTT. The full variable domain, completed using reference TRBV2 and TRBJ1-3, is EPEVTQTPSHQVTQMGQEVILRCVPISNHLYFYWYRQILGQKVEFLVSFYNNEISEKSEIFDDQFSVERPDGSNFTLKIRSTKLEDSAMYFCASGRPDRSSGNTIYFGEGSWLTVV.

This clone was seen once. This chain connects TRBV21-1 to TRBJ2-7; TRBD1, the table's D call, was not compared with the DNA. TRBV21-1 is a pseudogene locus. This CDR3 contains 15 residues. Written as DNA, the CDR3 is TGTGCCAGCAGCAAAGCGACAGGAACGTCCTACGAGCAGTACTTC. Encoded protein: CASSKATGTSYEQYF.

This clone appeared a single time. The chain links TRBV5-4 to TRBJ2-5, with 7 bases lining up with TRBD1. CDR3 length equals 15 residues. Unmatched junction bases numbered 8, after V lost 4 bases and J lost 2 bases. From germline, CDR1 is SGHNT and CDR2 YYREEE (reference sequence). CDR3 protein: CASSPLRDRQETQYF. The CDR3 bases are TGTGCCAGCAGCCCTCTCCGGGACAGACAAGAGACCCAGTACTTC.

The V gene is TRBV28, the J gene TRBJ2-1, with D possibly being TRBD2 (6 bases). Trimming stripped 1 base from V and 4 bases from J, with 11 bases between. This CDR3 has 15 amino acids. The germline CDR1 and CDR2 sequences are MDHEN and SYDVKM. The CDR3: CASSLLGSGYNEQFF. For the CDR3, the DNA is TGTGCCAGCAGTTTATTAGGTAGCGGATACAATGAGCAGTTCTTC.

This clone was seen a single time. The rearrangement links TRBV7-2 to TRBJ2-7, with TRBD1 as a possible D gene (7 bases). Germline V CDR1 and CDR2: SGHTA, FQGNSA. The V end was cut by 5 bases, the J end by 0 bases, with 17 bases between. The CDR3 contains 16 residues. The chain's CDR3 is CASSPRAGQSSYEQYF. The CDR3 nucleotides are TGTGCCAGCAGCCCGAGGGCGGGACAGAGCTCCTACGAGCAGTACTTC.

The chain employs TRBV19 and TRBJ1-1, with 9 nucleotides matching TRBD1. After removal of 6 bases from V and 3 bases from J, the junction contained 11 bases not matched to a gene. The germline V gene has CDR1 LNHDA and CDR2 SQIVND (reference sequence). The CDR3 spans 16 residues. The CDR3 reads CASRPRQGGIDTEAFF. CDR3 coding DNA: TGTGCCAGTAGACCCCGACAGGGGGGGATCGACACTGAAGCTTTCTTT.